A selection of T cell receptor beta chains follows, all from one sample in a study of shared clonotypes between healthy human individuals. The method was immunoSEQ multiplex PCR; TCRdb's version includes in-frame clones alone and lacks a portion of them. Of some 1 million clones in the sample, approximately 70% were seen once. Sequencing was done on a sample of memory CD4+ T cells sorted from blood. The receptors come from a young man in good health. Both conserved end residues are part of each CDR3. Fields, in order: D gene, V gene, J gene, clone size, CDR3 DNA, CDR3 protein. A D gene is named only where the DNA matches it firmly. Part of the rows lack a size; the others show once, few, many or a class for expanded clones.

d_gene: .
v_gene: TRBV21-1
j_gene: TRBJ1-4
abundance: .
CDR3nt: TGTGCCAGCAGGGTGACAGGGGTCGGGGAAAAACTGTTTTTT
CDR3aa: CASRVTGVGEKLFF

d_gene: TRBD1
v_gene: TRBV5-1
j_gene: TRBJ1-2
abundance: .
CDR3nt: TGCGCCAGCAGCCGGAGGACAGGGGATTCGGTGACCTTC
CDR3aa: CASSRRTGDSVTF

d_gene: .
v_gene: TRBV10-1
j_gene: TRBJ2-3
abundance: .
CDR3nt: TGCGCCAGCAGTGAGAACAGGGTCACAGATACGCAGTATTTT
CDR3aa: CASSENRVTDTQYF

d_gene: .
v_gene: TRBV18
j_gene: TRBJ2-3
abundance: once
CDR3nt: TGTGCCAGTGCGGGGGCGATCACAGATACGCAGTATTTT
CDR3aa: CASAGAITDTQYF

d_gene: .
v_gene: TRBV25-1
j_gene: TRBJ2-1
abundance: .
CDR3nt: TGTGCCAGCAGTGGGGGTGGGGGGACCCCGCCCCATGAGCAGTTCTTC
CDR3aa: CASSGGGGTPPHEQFF

d_gene: .
v_gene: TRBV27
j_gene: TRBJ1-2
abundance: .
CDR3nt: TGTGCCAGCAGTTTGACGCTGGAGGGACACACTAACTATGGCTACACCTTC
CDR3aa: CASSLTLEGHTNYGYTF

d_gene: .
v_gene: TRBV28
j_gene: TRBJ1-5
abundance: once
CDR3nt: TGTGCCAGCAGTTTAGAATATAGCAATCAGCCCCAGCATTTT
CDR3aa: CASSLEYSNQPQHF

d_gene: .
v_gene: TRBV18
j_gene: TRBJ1-2
abundance: .
CDR3nt: TGTGCCAGCTCACGAGAGGCGGGCAGACCCCTCACTAACTCGGGCTACACCTTC
CDR3aa: CASSREAGRPLTNSGYTF

d_gene: .
v_gene: TRBV10-2
j_gene: TRBJ1-3
abundance: once
CDR3nt: TGCGCCAGCAGTGAGTCGGGGGTAAACACCATATATTTT
CDR3aa: CASSESGVNTIYF

d_gene: .
v_gene: TRBV7-8
j_gene: TRBJ1-6
abundance: .
CDR3nt: TGTGCCAGCAGCTTAGCTCTGGGACGTACTAATTCACCCCTCCACTTT
CDR3aa: CASSLALGRTNSPLHF

d_gene: .
v_gene: TRBV7-2
j_gene: TRBJ1-4
abundance: .
CDR3nt: TGTGCCAGCAGCTTTGGGGGCAAGTACGAAAAACTGTTTTTT
CDR3aa: CASSFGGKYEKLFF

d_gene: .
v_gene: TRBV30
j_gene: TRBJ2-5
abundance: .
CDR3nt: TGTGCCTGGAGTCCCTATAAGGGGATTCAAGAGACCCAGTACTTC
CDR3aa: CAWSPYKGIQETQYF

d_gene: .
v_gene: TRBV10-3
j_gene: TRBJ1-1
abundance: few
CDR3nt: TGTGCCATCGGGCCCGACACTGAAGCTTTCTTT
CDR3aa: CAIGPDTEAFF

d_gene: TRBD1
v_gene: TRBV15
j_gene: TRBJ1-2
abundance: .
CDR3nt: TGTGCCACCAGCAGAGTGGGGACAGGGGGTGGCTACACCTTC
CDR3aa: CATSRVGTGGGYTF

d_gene: TRBD2
v_gene: TRBV7-9
j_gene: TRBJ2-5
abundance: .
CDR3nt: TGTGCCAGCAGCTCCGGACTAGATGCAAAGACCCAGTACTTC
CDR3aa: CASSSGLDAKTQYF

d_gene: .
v_gene: TRBV7-2
j_gene: TRBJ2-1
abundance: .
CDR3nt: TGTGCCAGCAGGAGGAACCCCTACAATGAGCAGTTCTTC
CDR3aa: CASRRNPYNEQFF

d_gene: TRBD1
v_gene: TRBV14
j_gene: TRBJ1-1
abundance: few
CDR3nt: TGTGCCAGCAGCCGCAGGGGGGATTGGAATGAAGCTTTCTTT
CDR3aa: CASSRRGDWNEAFF

d_gene: .
v_gene: TRBV4-1
j_gene: TRBJ2-3
abundance: once
CDR3nt: TGCGCCAGCAGCCAAGTCAATCCTCGACCCGGGGATACGCAGTATTTT
CDR3aa: CASSQVNPRPGDTQYF

d_gene: TRBD1
v_gene: TRBV10-3
j_gene: TRBJ1-2
abundance: .
CDR3nt: TGTGCCATCACCCGGACAGGGGGAAACTATGGCTACACCTTC
CDR3aa: CAITRTGGNYGYTF

d_gene: TRBD2
v_gene: TRBV29-1
j_gene: TRBJ2-1
abundance: .
CDR3nt: TGCAGCGTCTATACTAGCGGAGTCTACAATGAGCAGTTCTTC
CDR3aa: CSVYTSGVYNEQFF

d_gene: TRBD1
v_gene: TRBV5-1
j_gene: TRBJ2-2
abundance: .
CDR3nt: TGCGCCAGCAGCGATTCCGGGACAGGGTCCGGGGAGCTGTTTTTT
CDR3aa: CASSDSGTGSGELFF

d_gene: TRBD1
v_gene: TRBV6-1
j_gene: TRBJ1-1
abundance: .
CDR3nt: TGTGCCAGCAGGGGGGACAGGGGCACTTTCACTGAAGCTTTCTTT
CDR3aa: CASRGDRGTFTEAFF

d_gene: .
v_gene: TRBV19
j_gene: TRBJ2-5
abundance: .
CDR3nt: TGTGCCAGCAAACCGTCGAATTTGGAGACCCAGTACTTC
CDR3aa: CASKPSNLETQYF

d_gene: TRBD1
v_gene: TRBV10-3
j_gene: TRBJ1-5
abundance: .
CDR3nt: TGTGCCATCAGTGAGAGAAAGACAGGGAGTTTTTCTAACAATCAGCCCCAGCATTTT
CDR3aa: CAISERKTGSFSNNQPQHF

d_gene: .
v_gene: TRBV5-8
j_gene: TRBJ1-6
abundance: .
CDR3nt: TGTGCCAGCCTTGGATTTCAGGGCTCGCCGAATTCACCCCTCCACTTT
CDR3aa: CASLGFQGSPNSPLHF

d_gene: .
v_gene: TRBV2
j_gene: TRBJ1-2
abundance: .
CDR3nt: TGTGCCAGCAACTACCGGGAATCAGGAGGCTACACCTTC
CDR3aa: CASNYRESGGYTF

d_gene: .
v_gene: TRBV30
j_gene: TRBJ1-2
abundance: .
CDR3nt: TGTGCCTGGAGTTTAGGGGAGCATGGCTACACCTTC
CDR3aa: CAWSLGEHGYTF

d_gene: TRBD2
v_gene: TRBV30
j_gene: TRBJ2-5
abundance: .
CDR3nt: TGTGCCTGGAGTGCCGACAGAGCGGGGCACCAAGAGACCCAGTACTTC
CDR3aa: CAWSADRAGHQETQYF

d_gene: .
v_gene: TRBV5-6
j_gene: TRBJ1-1
abundance: few
CDR3nt: TGTGCCAGCAGCTTGGGACAGGAAGCTTTCTTT
CDR3aa: CASSLGQEAFF

d_gene: .
v_gene: TRBV9
j_gene: TRBJ2-1
abundance: .
CDR3nt: TGTGCCAGCAGCGAGGTACTAGGCTCCTACAATGAGCAGTTCTTC
CDR3aa: CASSEVLGSYNEQFF

d_gene: TRBD2
v_gene: TRBV27
j_gene: TRBJ2-3
abundance: .
CDR3nt: TGTGCCAGCAGTTTATCCAGGACTAGCGGGAGCCCAGATACGCAGTATTTT
CDR3aa: CASSLSRTSGSPDTQYF

d_gene: .
v_gene: TRBV6-6
j_gene: TRBJ2-5
abundance: once
CDR3nt: TGTGCCAGCAGTATACAGGGCTACCAAGAGACCCAGTACTTC
CDR3aa: CASSIQGYQETQYF

d_gene: .
v_gene: TRBV11-2
j_gene: TRBJ2-5
abundance: .
CDR3nt: TGTGCCAGCAGCTTAGACGGGAGTCAACGGGAGACCCAGTACTTC
CDR3aa: CASSLDGSQRETQYF

d_gene: .
v_gene: TRBV6-4
j_gene: TRBJ1-1
abundance: .
CDR3nt: TGTGCCAGCAAGGGCAGGAGCGAAGCTTTCTTT
CDR3aa: CASKGRSEAFF

d_gene: .
v_gene: TRBV13
j_gene: TRBJ2-5
abundance: once
CDR3nt: TGTGCCAGCAGTAACCTCGCACAAGGGGCCCAGTACTTC
CDR3aa: CASSNLAQGAQYF

d_gene: TRBD1
v_gene: TRBV5-1
j_gene: TRBJ2-1
abundance: .
CDR3nt: TGCGCCAGCAGCCCGGGACAGGGGGCTTACCATGAGCAGTTCTTC
CDR3aa: CASSPGQGAYHEQFF

d_gene: .
v_gene: TRBV19
j_gene: TRBJ1-2
abundance: .
CDR3nt: TGTGCCAGTACGACGGCAGGACACGCTTCCGGTCCCTATGGCTACACCTTC
CDR3aa: CASTTAGHASGPYGYTF

d_gene: .
v_gene: TRBV9
j_gene: TRBJ1-2
abundance: few
CDR3nt: TGTGCCAGCAGCGTAGAAGACAGGCCTACCTATGGCTACACCTTC
CDR3aa: CASSVEDRPTYGYTF

d_gene: .
v_gene: TRBV29-1
j_gene: TRBJ2-3
abundance: .
CDR3nt: TGCAGCGTTACAGGGTGGACCACAGATACGCAGTATTTT
CDR3aa: CSVTGWTTDTQYF

d_gene: TRBD1
v_gene: TRBV6-5
j_gene: TRBJ1-5
abundance: .
CDR3nt: TGTGCCAGCAGGTCCCAGGGGGCGGGACAGCCCCAGCATTTT
CDR3aa: CASRSQGAGQPQHF

d_gene: .
v_gene: TRBV5-1
j_gene: TRBJ1-4
abundance: .
CDR3nt: TGCGCCAGCAGTTACGGGGCGAATGAAAAACTGTTTTTT
CDR3aa: CASSYGANEKLFF

d_gene: TRBD2
v_gene: TRBV6-1
j_gene: TRBJ2-7
abundance: once
CDR3nt: TGTGCCGGCCGACTAGCGGGGGGGCGCGAGCAGTACTTC
CDR3aa: CAGRLAGGREQYF

d_gene: .
v_gene: TRBV5-4
j_gene: TRBJ2-3
abundance: .
CDR3nt: TGTGCCAGCAGCTTGGGTTTCTTCGGGGGCACAGATACGCAGTATTTT
CDR3aa: CASSLGFFGGTDTQYF

d_gene: TRBD1
v_gene: TRBV2
j_gene: TRBJ1-2
abundance: .
CDR3nt: TGTGCCAGCAGTGTGGGACAGGGAGGTAACTATGGCTACACCTTC
CDR3aa: CASSVGQGGNYGYTF